This T cell receptor (beta chain) was obtained from a study of blood T cell repertoires in COVID-19. For the study at large: Some COVID-19 samples were acute and others convalescent; all came from the United States, Italy and Spain. From T cells, B-cell-depleted T cells, or PBMCs came the material, which was cDNA or gDNA.

In the authors' workflow: Reference gene primer amplification yielded estimated nucleated cell counts. Clones were sequenced by immunoSEQ multiplex PCR, and TCRdb holds only the in-frame ones, with some missing. For V, J and clone size, that table is used; D and trimming come from the DNA. The sample includes 80,000 to 90,000 clones, around 90% seen only once; the top ten take around 5.2%. This sequence originates from a man in his forties with acute or convalescent COVID-19. The sample taken for sequencing was peripheral blood.

The CDR3 sequence: CASSLGAGTANTEAFF. The DNA for the CDR3 is TGTGCCAGCAGCTTGGGGGCCGGGACAGCGAACACTGAAGCTTTCTTT. The V call is TRBV5-6, the J call TRBJ1-1, with 7 bases matching TRBD1. J was trimmed by 1 base and V by 0 bases; bases with no gene match: 6. CDR1 is SGHDT and CDR2 is YYEEEE in the germline V gene. The CDR3 totals 16 residues.